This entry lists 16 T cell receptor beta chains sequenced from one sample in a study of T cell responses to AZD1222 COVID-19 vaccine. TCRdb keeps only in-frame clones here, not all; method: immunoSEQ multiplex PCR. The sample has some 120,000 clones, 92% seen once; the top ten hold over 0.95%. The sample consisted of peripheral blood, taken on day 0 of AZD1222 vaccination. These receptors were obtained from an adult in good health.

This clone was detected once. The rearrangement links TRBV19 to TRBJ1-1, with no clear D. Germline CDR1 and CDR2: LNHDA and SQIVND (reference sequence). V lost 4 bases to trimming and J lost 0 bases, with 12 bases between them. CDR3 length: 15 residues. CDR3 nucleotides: TGTGCCAGTAGTAAGGGTTTTTTTATGAACACTGAAGCTTTCTTT. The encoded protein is CASSKGFFMNTEAFF.

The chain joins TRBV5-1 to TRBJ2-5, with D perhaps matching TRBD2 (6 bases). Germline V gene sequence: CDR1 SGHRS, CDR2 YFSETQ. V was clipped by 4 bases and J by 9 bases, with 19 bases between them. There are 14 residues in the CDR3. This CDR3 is CASSPLAAHGAQYF. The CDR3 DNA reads TGCGCCAGCAGCCCATTAGCGGCCCATGGGGCCCAGTACTTC.

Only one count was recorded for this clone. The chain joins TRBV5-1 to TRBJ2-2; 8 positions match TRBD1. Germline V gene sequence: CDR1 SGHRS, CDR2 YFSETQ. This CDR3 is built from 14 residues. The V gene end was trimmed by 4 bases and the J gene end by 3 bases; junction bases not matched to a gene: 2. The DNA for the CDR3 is TGCGCCAGCAGCAGGACAGGGCACACCGGGGAGCTGTTTTTT. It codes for CASSRTGHTGELFF.

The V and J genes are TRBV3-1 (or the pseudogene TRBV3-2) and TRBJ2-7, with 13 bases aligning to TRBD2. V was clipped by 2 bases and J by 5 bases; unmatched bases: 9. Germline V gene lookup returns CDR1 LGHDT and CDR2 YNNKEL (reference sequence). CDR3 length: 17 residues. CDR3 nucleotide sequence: TGTGCCAGCAGCCAAACTAGCGGGAGGGCCCTCGGGAACGAGCAGTACTTC. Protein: CASSQTSGRALGNEQYF.

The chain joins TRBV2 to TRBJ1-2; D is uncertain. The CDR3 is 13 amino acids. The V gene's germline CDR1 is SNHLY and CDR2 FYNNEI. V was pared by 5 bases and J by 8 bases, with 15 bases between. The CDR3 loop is CASSPRGVGGYTF. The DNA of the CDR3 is TGTGCCAGCAGTCCTCGAGGTGTCGGGGGCTACACCTTC.

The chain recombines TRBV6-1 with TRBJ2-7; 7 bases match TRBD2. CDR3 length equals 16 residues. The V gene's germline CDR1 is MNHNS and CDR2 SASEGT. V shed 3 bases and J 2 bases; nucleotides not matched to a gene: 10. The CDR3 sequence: CASSDPRGGGTYEQYF. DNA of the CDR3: TGTGCCAGCAGTGACCCCCGAGGCGGGGGAACCTACGAGCAGTACTTC.

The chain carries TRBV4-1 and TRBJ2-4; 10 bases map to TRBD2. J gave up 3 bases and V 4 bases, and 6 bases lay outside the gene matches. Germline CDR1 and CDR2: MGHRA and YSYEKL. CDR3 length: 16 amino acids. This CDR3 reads CASSPGLALYKNIQYF. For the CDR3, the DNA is TGCGCCAGCAGCCCGGGACTAGCGCTTTACAAAAACATTCAGTACTTC.

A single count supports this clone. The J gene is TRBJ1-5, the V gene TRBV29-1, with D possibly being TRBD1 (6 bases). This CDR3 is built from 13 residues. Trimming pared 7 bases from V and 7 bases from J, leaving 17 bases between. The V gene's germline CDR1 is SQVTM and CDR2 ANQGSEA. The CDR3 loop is CSASRGDRQPQHF. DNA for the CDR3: TGCAGCGCCAGTAGGGGGGACCGGCAGCCCCAGCATTTT.

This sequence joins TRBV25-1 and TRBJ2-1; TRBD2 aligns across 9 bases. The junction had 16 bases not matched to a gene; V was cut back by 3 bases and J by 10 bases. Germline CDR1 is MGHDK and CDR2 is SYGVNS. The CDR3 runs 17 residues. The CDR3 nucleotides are TGTGCCAGCAGTGACCAATCCGGGACTAGCCCGAGGCGGGAGCAGTTCTTC. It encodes CASSDQSGTSPRREQFF.

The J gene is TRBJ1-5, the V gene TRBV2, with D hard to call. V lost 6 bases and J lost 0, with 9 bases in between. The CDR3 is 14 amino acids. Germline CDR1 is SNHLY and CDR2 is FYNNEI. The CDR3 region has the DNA TGTGCCAGCAGGGCCATTTATAGCAATCAGCCCCAGCATTTT. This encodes CASRAIYSNQPQHF.

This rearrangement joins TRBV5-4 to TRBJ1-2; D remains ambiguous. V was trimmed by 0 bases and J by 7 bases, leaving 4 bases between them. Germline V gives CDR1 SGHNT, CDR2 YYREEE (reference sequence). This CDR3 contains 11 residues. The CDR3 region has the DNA TGTGCCAGCAGCTTGGGGGGTGGCTACACCTTC. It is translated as CASSLGGGYTF.

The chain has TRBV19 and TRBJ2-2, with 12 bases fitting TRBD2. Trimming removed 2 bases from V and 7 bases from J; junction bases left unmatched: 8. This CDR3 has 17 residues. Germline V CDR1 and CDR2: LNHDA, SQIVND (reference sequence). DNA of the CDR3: TGTGCCAGTAGTATAACCGGACTAGCGGGAACGGACGGGGAGCTGTTTTTT. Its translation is CASSITGLAGTDGELFF. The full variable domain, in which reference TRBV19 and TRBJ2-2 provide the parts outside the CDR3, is DGGITQSPKYLFRKEGQNVTLSCEQNLNHDAMYWYRQDPGQGLRLIYYSQIVNDFQKGDIAEGYSVSREKKESFPLTVTSAQKNPTAFYLCASSITGLAGTDGELFFGEGSRLTVL.

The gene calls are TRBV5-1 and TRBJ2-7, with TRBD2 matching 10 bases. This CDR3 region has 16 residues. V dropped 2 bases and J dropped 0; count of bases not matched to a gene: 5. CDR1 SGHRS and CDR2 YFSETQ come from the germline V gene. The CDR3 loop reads CASSLTSGRASYEQYF. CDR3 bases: TGCGCCAGCAGCTTAACCAGCGGGAGGGCCTCCTACGAGCAGTACTTC.

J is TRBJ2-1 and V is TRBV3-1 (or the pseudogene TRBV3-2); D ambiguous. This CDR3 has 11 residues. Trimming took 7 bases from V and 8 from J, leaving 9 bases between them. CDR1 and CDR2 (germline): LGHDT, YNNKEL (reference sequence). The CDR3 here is CASKDLHEQFF. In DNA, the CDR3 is TGTGCCAGCAAGGATCTCCATGAGCAGTTCTTC.

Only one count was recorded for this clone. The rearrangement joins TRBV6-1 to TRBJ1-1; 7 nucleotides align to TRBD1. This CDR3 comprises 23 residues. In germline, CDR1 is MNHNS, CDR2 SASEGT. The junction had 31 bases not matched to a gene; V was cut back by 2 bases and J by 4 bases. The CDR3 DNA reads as TGTGCCAGCAGTGAACTGGAGTTCCCCGGGGGACAGATACTATCCGACCTATGCACTGAAGCTTTCTTT. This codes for CASSELEFPGGQILSDLCTEAFF.

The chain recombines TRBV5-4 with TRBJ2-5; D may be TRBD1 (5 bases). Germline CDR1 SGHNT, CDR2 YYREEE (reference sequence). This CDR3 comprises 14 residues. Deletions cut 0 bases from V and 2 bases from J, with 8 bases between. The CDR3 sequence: CASSLVGDQETQYF. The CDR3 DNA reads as TGTGCCAGCAGCTTGGTAGGGGATCAAGAGACCCAGTACTTC.